The clone carrying this T cell receptor (beta chain) was observed a handful of times. Its antigen is as yet unknown. Unique molecular identifiers were affixed to single, distinct cDNA molecules. TCRdb reprocessed the 5' RACE reads with MiXCR, giving one entry per CDR3 protein. The sample includes tens of thousands of distinct CDR3 sequences, around 13% of them seen just once. The V and J ends lost 2 bases and 8 bases, in that order; junction bases with no gene match: 7. The CDR3 contains 15 residues. This sample is drawn from a study of early T cells in non-severe SARS-CoV-2 infection. Turning to the study itself: Bulk RNA taken from unsorted whole blood was sequenced, leaving chains unpaired.

Overall study results and limits: Private and CD4 specificities were missed by VDJdb matching, which favored anti-spike CD8 responses.

The TCR sequence derives from an adult who was a healthcare worker with PCR-confirmed SARS-CoV-2 infection or an uninfected control (not recorded which). Sequences were obtained from whole blood. The chain couples TRBV12-3 or TRBV12-4 to TRBJ1-4; TRBD1 agrees at 8 bases. The CDR3 nucleotides are TGTGCCAGCAGTTTATCTAGACAGGGGAACGAAAAACTGTTTTTT. It codes for CASSLSRQGNEKLFF.